A selection of T cell receptor beta chains follows, all from one sample in a study of blood T cells in healthy people across ages. TCRdb fed the 5' RACE reads into MiXCR, producing one record per CDR3 protein. The sample has 1.2 million to 1.5 million distinct CDR3 sequences; around 59% are singletons. The sequencing input was blood. The receptor source for this set is a man aged 18 to 29 in good health. Both conserved end residues are part of each CDR3. The D gene is left open where the match is weak. Expanded clones get a size class; other rows say once, few or many, or leave the size out.

d_gene	abundance	v_gene	j_gene	len	CDR3nt	CDR3aa
TRBD1	.	TRBV10-3	TRBJ2-2	14	TGTGCCTCCCAGGGGGCGCCGGACACCGGGGAGCTGTTTTTT	CASQGAPDTGELFF
.	few	TRBV7-8	TRBJ2-3	12	TGTGCCAGCACCCCAGGAGTCGATACGCAGTATTTT	CASTPGVDTQYF
.	.	TRBV28	TRBJ2-7	13	TGTGCCAGCAGCCCCGGTAGGGTGTTCGAGCAGTACTTC	CASSPGRVFEQYF
.	few	TRBV9	TRBJ2-7	13	TGTGCCAGCAGCGTAGACGAGGGGTACGAGCAGTACTTC	CASSVDEGYEQYF
TRBD1	.	TRBV7-9	TRBJ2-7	15	TGTGCCAGCAGCTTACCCGCAGGGGGCTACTACGAGCAGTACTTC	CASSLPAGGYYEQYF
TRBD2	.	TRBV13	TRBJ2-2	19	TGTGCCAGCAGCGCTCTAAAGGGACTAGCGGGAGAATTCGGCGGGGAGCTGTTTTTT	CASSALKGLAGEFGGELFF
.	.	TRBV3-1	TRBJ2-1	16	TGTGCCAGCAGCCGCACGGCGGGAACTTCCTACAATGAGCAGTTCTTC	CASSRTAGTSYNEQFF
.	.	TRBV3-1	TRBJ2-1	13	TGTGCCAGCAGCCAACCCGGACGACCAGAGCAGTTCTTC	CASSQPGRPEQFF
TRBD2	few	TRBV7-9	TRBJ2-1	12	TGTGCCAGCAGCCCGACTAGCGGGAGGCAGTTCTTC	CASSPTSGRQFF
.	.	TRBV29-1	TRBJ2-1	16	TGCAGCGTGTATAGTGGGGGAGAACGCGCCTACAATGAGCAGTTCTTC	CSVYSGGERAYNEQFF
TRBD2	once	TRBV15	TRBJ2-7	15	TGTGCCACCAGCAGGAGCGGGACCGGCTCCTACGAGCAGTACTTC	CATSRSGTGSYEQYF